The 5 T cell receptor beta chains in this list originate from one sample, sequenced in a study of shared clonotypes between healthy human individuals (dated by TCRdb to the early 2020s). CD8 naive samples were obtained by positive selection for CCR7 among CD45RO-negative cells, yielding a CD45RA+CCR7+ population from which TemRA cells were excluded. Library construction relied on the immunoSEQ multiplex PCR assay. The table was pulled from immuneACCESS by TCRdb, which kept in-frame rearrangements only. Such tables lose some clones; where checked, under half of the loss comes from unresolved V genes, and the rest has no known cause. This sample gives approximately 840,000 clones in total; 90% to 98% of them show up just once. The top ten constitute less than 0.25% of the sample. Sequenced input: naive CD8+ T cells sorted from blood. Explained via the paper, the cell subset or site label denotes: CD45RA+CCR7+. The receptors were sampled from a man aged 25-40 years in good health.

The V call is TRBV28, the J call TRBJ1-5; 8 nucleotides align to TRBD1. The CDR3 is 15 residues long. J gave up 5 bases and V 6 bases, and 9 bases lay outside the gene matches. Germline V CDR1 and CDR2: MDHEN, SYDVKM. CDR3 in amino acids: CASSPGGAIHQPQHF. The CDR3 nucleotides read TGTGCCAGCAGCCCAGGGGGCGCGATCCATCAGCCCCAGCATTTT.

The CDR3 here is CASSQEGGGYGYTF. The DNA for the CDR3 is TGCGCCAGCAGCCAAGAAGGAGGGGGTTATGGCTACACCTTC. This chain uses TRBV4-3 with TRBJ1-2; D possibly corresponds to TRBD1 (6 bases). Trimming took off 0 bases at V and 5 bases at J, with 10 bases between the two ends. Germline V lookup: CDR1 LGHNA, CDR2 YSLEER. This CDR3 spans 14 amino acids.

The chain has TRBV11-3 and TRBJ2-7, with 12 bases that match TRBD2. From germline, CDR1 is SGHNT and CDR2 YENEEA. CDR3 length equals 13 residues. V shed 5 bases, J shed 9 bases, and the junction held 5 bases outside the gene matches. CDR3 amino acids: CASSAGTSGSQYF. The CDR3 nucleotides read TGTGCCAGCAGCGCTGGGACTAGCGGGTCGCAGTACTTC.

In this sample, this clone turned up once. The chain employs TRBV9 and TRBJ2-6; the D gene is possibly TRBD1 (6 bases). Trimming cost V 3 bases and J 0 bases, with 7 bases left between them. Per germline, CDR1 SGDLS and CDR2 YYNGEE. The CDR3 is 15 residues long. Here the CDR3 DNA reads TGTGCCAGCAGCGGAGGGGGCTCTGGGGCCAACGTCCTGACTTTC. Protein product: CASSGGGSGANVLTF.

V and J are TRBV5-1 and TRBJ2-1, with unresolved D. The CDR3 sequence is 13 residues long. Per the germline V gene, CDR1 is SGHRS and CDR2 is YFSETQ. V was pared by 1 base and J by 7 bases, with 9 bases between. CDR3 DNA: TGCGCCAGCAGCTTGAGTTACGGGAATGAGCAGTTCTTC. This codes for CASSLSYGNEQFF.